This entry concerns a single TCR beta chain. The data are from a study of T cell repertoires in ileal Crohn's disease. Study at large: Surgery for a complication: stricturing in about 60%, penetrating in roughly 40%.

V was clipped by 4 bases and J by 2 bases, with 13 bases between them. CDR1 and CDR2 (germline): SGHNT, YYREEE (reference sequence). The CDR3 extends over 15 amino acids. Generated by immunoSEQ multiplex PCR, the TCRdb table keeps only in-frame clones and is missing some. The data contain 13,000 to 15,000 clones, 78% of them singletons. The origin of this receptor is an adult with Crohn's disease. Sequencing was done on a sample of ileal tissue. This chain joins TRBV5-4 and TRBJ1-5; a possible D gene is TRBD1 (6 bases). The CDR3 loop is CASSQDSGGNQPQHF. In DNA, the CDR3 is TGTGCCAGCAGCCAGGACAGTGGGGGCAATCAGCCCCAGCATTTT.